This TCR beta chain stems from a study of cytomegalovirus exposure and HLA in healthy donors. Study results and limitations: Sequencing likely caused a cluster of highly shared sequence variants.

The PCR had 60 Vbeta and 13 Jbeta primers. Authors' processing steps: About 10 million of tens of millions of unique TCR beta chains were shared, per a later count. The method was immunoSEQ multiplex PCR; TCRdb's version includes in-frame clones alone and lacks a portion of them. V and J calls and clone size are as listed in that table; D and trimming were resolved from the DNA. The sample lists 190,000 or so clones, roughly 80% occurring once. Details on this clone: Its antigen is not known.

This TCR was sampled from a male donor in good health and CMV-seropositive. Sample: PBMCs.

The DNA for the CDR3 is TGTGCCTGGAGTGGTGGACAGGGGGCCAACGAGCAGTACTTC. Its protein is CAWSGGQGANEQYF. J is TRBJ2-7 and V is TRBV30, with 11 bases lining up with TRBD1. The germline V gene encodes CDR1 GTSNPN and CDR2 SVGIG (reference sequence). The CDR3 sequence is 14 residues long. V lost 1 base and J lost 5; bases outside the gene matches: 4. Supplemented by reference TRBV30 and TRBJ2-7, the full variable domain reads SQTIHQWPATLVQPVGSPLSLECTVEGTSNPNLYWYRQAAGRGLQLLFYSVGIGQISSEVPQNLSASRPQDRQFILSSKKLLLSDSGFYLCAWSGGQGANEQYFGPGTRLTVT.